The 21 T cell receptor beta chains reported below all come from one sample, sequenced in a study of T cell responses to AZD1222 COVID-19 vaccine. This table comes from immunoSEQ multiplex PCR, and its TCRdb copy is limited to in-frame clones, with some not included. Of fewer than 150,000 clones listed, 80% to 90% are singletons. The sample in question was peripheral blood, obtained on day 0 of AZD1222 vaccination. These receptors were obtained from an adult in good health.

The gene calls are TRBV28 and TRBJ2-2, with D perhaps assigned TRBD1 or TRBD2 (6 bases each). This CDR3 is 18 amino acids long. Trimming pared 0 bases from V and 4 bases from J, leaving 18 bases between. The germline V gene encodes CDR1 MDHEN and CDR2 SYDVKM. CDR3 bases: TGTGCCAGCAGTTTATGGGCTGGGGGGCAGGGCGGCACCGGGGAGCTGTTTTTT. Amino acid sequence: CASSLWAGGQGGTGELFF.

The chain uses TRBV7-8 and TRBJ2-5; the D gene is possibly TRBD2 (6 bases). Germline values: CDR1 SGHVS, CDR2 FQNEAQ. Trimming stripped 8 bases from V and 4 bases from J, with 17 bases between. The CDR3 runs 14 residues. CDR3 protein: CASRERAYRETQYF. The CDR3, as DNA: TGTGCCAGCCGGGAGAGGGCCTACAGAGAGACCCAGTACTTC. The variable domain in full, with the rest retrieved from reference TRBV7-8 and TRBJ2-5, is GAGVSQSPRYKVAKRGQDVALRCDPISGHVSLFWYQQALGQGPEFLTYFQNEAQLDKSGLPSDRFFAERPEGSVSTLKIQRTQQEDSAVYLCASRERAYRETQYFGPGTRLLVL.

J is TRBJ1-2 and V is TRBV18; 8 nucleotides agree with TRBD1. Trimming took 2 bases from V and 6 from J; bases not matched to a gene: 5. This CDR3 has 14 amino acids. In germline, CDR1 is KGHSH, CDR2 LQKENI. DNA for the CDR3: TGTGCCAGCTCACCAGCCAGGGGGCGGCATGGCTACACCTTC. Protein: CASSPARGRHGYTF.

The chain is built from TRBV7-2 and TRBJ2-3, with 8 bases fitting TRBD2. Germline V CDR1 and CDR2: SGHTA, FQGNSA. V gave up 5 bases and J gave up 3 bases; unmatched junction bases: 4. CDR3 length equals 14 residues. CDR3 coding DNA: TGTGCCAGCAGCGTAGGACTAGCTACAGATACGCAGTATTTT. It translates to CASSVGLATDTQYF.

The CDR3 reads CASSTLAGGYEQYF. For the CDR3, the DNA is TGTGCCAGCAGCACTTTAGCGGGGGGGTACGAGCAGTACTTC. The chain carries TRBV11-2 and TRBJ2-7; 11 nucleotides align to TRBD2. The CDR3 runs 14 residues. CDR1 is SGHAT and CDR2 is FQNNGV in the germline V gene. V shed 5 bases, J shed 4 bases, and the junction held 4 bases outside the gene matches.

The chain employs TRBV28 and TRBJ1-2; D unresolved. The germline CDR1 and CDR2 sequences are MDHEN and SYDVKM. The germline V and J ends were trimmed by 7 bases and 4 bases, with 16 bases remaining between them. CDR3 length: 14 residues. The CDR3 DNA sequence: TGTGCCAGCAATCGGAGGCTGGGAGTCTATGGCTACACCTTC. Amino acids: CASNRRLGVYGYTF.

The chain employs TRBV28 and TRBJ2-7; D is ambiguous. Trimming pared 3 bases from V and 2 bases from J, leaving 17 bases between. The germline CDR1 and CDR2 sequences are MDHEN and SYDVKM. CDR3 length: 16 residues. CDR3 sequence reads: CASSFASASYPYEQYF. The CDR3 DNA follows: TGTGCCAGCAGTTTCGCCTCGGCTAGTTATCCCTACGAGCAGTACTTC.

The chain joins TRBV28 to TRBJ1-3; 7 nucleotides match TRBD1. The CDR3 sequence is 14 residues long. J lost 0 bases, V lost 6 bases, and 2 bases had no gene match. CDR1 is MDHEN and CDR2 is SYDVKM in the germline V gene. The CDR3 coding sequence is TGTGCCAGCAGCAACAGGGGCTCTGGAAACACCATATATTTT. Its translation: CASSNRGSGNTIYF.

The V call is TRBV10-3, the J call TRBJ1-1; 9 bases align to TRBD1. Germline V lookup: CDR1 ENHRY, CDR2 SYGVKD. This CDR3 region has 18 residues. V dropped 7 bases and J dropped 1; count of bases not matched to a gene: 16. CDR3 DNA: TGTGCCATCACCCCATACTTACCGGGACAGGGATGGAACACTGAAGCTTTCTTT. This translates into CAITPYLPGQGWNTEAFF.

The V gene is TRBV5-1, the J gene TRBJ2-5, with a possible D match to TRBD2 (5 bases). The germline CDR1 and CDR2 sequences are SGHRS and YFSETQ. Trimming cost V 4 bases and J 4 bases, with 26 bases left between them. The CDR3 runs 18 residues. The CDR3 DNA follows: TGCGCCAGCAGCCCTGGCGGGTCTCCCCGAGGACCTAGAGAGACCCAGTACTTC. Amino acids: CASSPGGSPRGPRETQYF.

The V call is TRBV13, the J call TRBJ1-2; D perhaps matches TRBD1 (5 bases). V lost 2 bases and J lost 6, with 10 bases in between. CDR3 length: 13 amino acids. Germline-derived CDR1 and CDR2 are PRHDT and FYEKMQ (reference sequence). CDR3 residues: CASSLLPGDGYTF. In nucleotides, the CDR3 is TGTGCCAGCAGCTTACTGCCGGGGGATGGCTACACCTTC.

This rearrangement joins TRBV5-6 to TRBJ1-1; no clear D. The CDR3 loop spans 14 amino acids. V was clipped by 0 bases and J by 7 bases, with 13 bases between them. CDR1 and CDR2 (germline): SGHDT, YYEEEE. The CDR3 DNA is TGTGCCAGCAGCTTGGGAGCCCAAGGCAGTGAAGCTTTCTTT. Protein: CASSLGAQGSEAFF.

The chain links TRBV6-5 to TRBJ2-3; D unresolved. The CDR3 sequence is 11 residues long. V was shortened by 8 bases and J by 6 bases, with 9 bases between the two germline ends. CDR1 and CDR2 from the germline V gene are MNHEY and SVGAGI. Here the CDR3 reads CASGYTDTQYF. In nucleotides, the CDR3 is TGTGCCAGCGGGTACACGGATACGCAGTATTTT.

V usage is TRBV4-3 and J usage is TRBJ1-2, with 12 bases aligning to TRBD1. The CDR3 has 17 residues. Germline V gives CDR1 LGHNA, CDR2 YSLEER. Trimming took 1 base from V and 5 from J; bases not matched to a gene: 8. CDR3 in amino acids: CASSQGGTGGAAYGYTF. The CDR3 DNA reads as TGCGCCAGCAGCCAAGGGGGGACAGGGGGCGCGGCGTATGGCTACACCTTC.

The chain combines TRBV6-5 with TRBJ2-2; D is ambiguous. Germline V gives CDR1 MNHEY, CDR2 SVGAGI. The length of the CDR3 is 13 residues. V dropped 5 bases and J dropped 4 bases, with 8 bases sitting between them. CDR3 region: CASSMGSTGELFF. The CDR3 region has the DNA TGTGCCAGCAGTATGGGTTCCACCGGGGAGCTGTTTTTT.

The chain is built from TRBV7-2 and TRBJ1-1; 9 bases map to TRBD1. The trim removed 3 bases at V and 6 bases at J, leaving 2 bases unmatched. This CDR3 spans 13 amino acids. Germline CDR1 SGHTA, CDR2 FQGNSA. CDR3 in amino acids: CASSFDRGAEAFF. The CDR3 bases are TGTGCCAGCAGCTTTGACAGGGGGGCTGAAGCTTTCTTT. The full variable domain, completed using reference TRBV7-2 and TRBJ1-1, is GAGVSQSPSNKVTEKGKDVELRCDPISGHTALYWYRQSLGQGLEFLIYFQGNSAPDKSGLPSDRFSAERTGGSVSTLTIQRTQQEDSAVYLCASSFDRGAEAFFGQGTRLTVV.

This rearrangement joins TRBV2 to TRBJ1-1, with D uncertain. CDR3 length equals 11 residues. The germline V and J ends were trimmed by 5 bases and 8 bases, with 9 bases remaining between them. Germline CDR1 and CDR2: SNHLY and FYNNEI. CDR3 in DNA: TGTGCCAGCAGTCTTTTCGGCGAAGCTTTCTTT. Translation: CASSLFGEAFF.

This sequence joins TRBV11-2 and TRBJ2-1, with TRBD2 identical over 7 bases. Germline CDR1 SGHAT, CDR2 FQNNGV. CDR3 length: 14 amino acids. V was clipped by 3 bases and J by 7 bases; unmatched bases: 6. This chain's CDR3 is CASSFGGRDNEQFF. The CDR3 DNA reads TGTGCCAGCAGCTTCGGCGGGAGAGATAATGAGCAGTTCTTC.

V gene TRBV30 combines with J gene TRBJ1-1; 9 nucleotides match TRBD1. The junction had 7 bases not matched to a gene; V was cut back by 3 bases and J by 2 bases. The CDR3 covers 15 residues. CDR1 is GTSNPN and CDR2 is SVGIG in the germline V gene (reference sequence). DNA of the CDR3: TGTGCCTGGAGCGAACCGGGACAGGGTAACACTGAAGCTTTCTTT. The encoded protein is CAWSEPGQGNTEAFF.

CDR3 loop: CAISESGQLPNTEAFF. The CDR3 bases are TGTGCCATCAGTGAGTCTGGGCAGCTCCCGAACACTGAAGCTTTCTTT. The chain combines TRBV10-3 with TRBJ1-1; D not certain. The CDR3 runs to 16 residues. Germline assignment: CDR1 ENHRY and CDR2 SYGVKD. V lost 0 bases and J 1 base, leaving 12 bases between the germline ends.

The chain joins TRBV28 to TRBJ1-1, with D possibly being TRBD1 (5 bases). CDR3 size: 15 residues. CDR1 is MDHEN and CDR2 is SYDVKM in the germline V gene. Trimming took 3 bases from V and 4 from J, leaving 15 bases between them. The CDR3 protein is CASSFRIGTGTEAFF. As DNA, the CDR3 is TGTGCCAGCAGTTTTCGCATTGGGACGGGCACTGAAGCTTTCTTT.